The 26 T cell receptor beta chains below were found in one sample sequenced in a study of T cell changes during pregnancy in multiple sclerosis. Repertoires were generated with immunoSEQ multiplex PCR, while TCRdb's copy carries only in-frame clones and drops some. The profile shows tens of thousands of clones, just over 90% of them singletons. Sequenced material: CD4+ T cells from peripheral blood mononuclear cells, taken in the third trimester of pregnancy. The source of these receptors is a female donor with multiple sclerosis, enrolled in a pregnancy study.

This chain joins TRBV28 and TRBJ1-2, with D unresolved. The CDR3 extends over 13 amino acids. Trimming stripped 3 bases from V and 4 bases from J, with 9 bases between. Germline CDR1 reads MDHEN; CDR2 reads SYDVKM. CDR3 region: CASSFRRFYGYTF. CDR3 nucleotide sequence: TGTGCCAGCAGTTTTAGGAGGTTCTATGGCTACACCTTC.

This chain connects TRBV4-1 to TRBJ2-1; 7 bases fit TRBD2. V was clipped by 4 bases and J by 6 bases; unmatched bases: 9. Germline V lookup: CDR1 MGHRA, CDR2 YSYEKL. The CDR3 sequence is 15 residues long. In DNA form, the CDR3 reads TGCGCCAGCAGCCCACGGGACTACCTGACCAATGAGCAGTTCTTC. As protein: CASSPRDYLTNEQFF.

The V gene is TRBV10-1, the J gene TRBJ1-4; D might be TRBD1 (5 bases). Trimming removed 0 bases from V and 7 bases from J, with 12 bases in between. This CDR3 has 15 residues. Germline CDR1 WNHNN, CDR2 SYGVQD (reference sequence). The CDR3 spells CASSESRRAGEKLFF. In nucleotides, the CDR3 is TGCGCCAGCAGTGAGTCCCGCAGGGCAGGTGAAAAACTGTTTTTT.

The chain uses TRBV28 and TRBJ2-1; D possibly corresponds to TRBD2 (6 bases). There are 13 residues in the CDR3. V lost 4 bases to trimming and J lost 8 bases, with 12 bases between them. CDR1 MDHEN and CDR2 SYDVKM come from the germline V gene. In nucleotides, the CDR3 is TGTGCCAGCAGTTCCGGGAGTCGCTATGAGCAGTTCTTC. It codes for CASSSGSRYEQFF.

V and J are TRBV19 and TRBJ1-1; TRBD1 matches at 8 bases. The CDR3 is 15 residues long. Germline values: CDR1 LNHDA, CDR2 SQIVND (reference sequence). V shed 4 bases, J shed 11 bases, and the junction held 15 bases outside the gene matches. The CDR3 DNA reads as TGTGCCAGTAGTACCGACTCCCGGGGGACAGGTCTGGCTTTCTTT. As protein: CASSTDSRGTGLAFF. The full variable domain, its missing parts supplied by reference TRBV19 and TRBJ1-1, is DGGITQSPKYLFRKEGQNVTLSCEQNLNHDAMYWYRQDPGQGLRLIYYSQIVNDFQKGDIAEGYSVSREKKESFPLTVTSAQKNPTAFYLCASSTDSRGTGLAFFGQGTRLTVV.

The rearrangement uses TRBV6-5 and TRBJ1-2; 8 nucleotides agree with TRBD1. CDR1 is MNHEY, CDR2 SVGAGI, per germline. J lost 7 bases, V lost 5 bases, and 6 bases had no gene match. The CDR3 extends over 13 amino acids. The CDR3 reads CASSPQGASGYTF. Written as DNA, the CDR3 is TGTGCCAGCAGTCCTCAGGGGGCCAGTGGCTACACCTTC.

The J gene is TRBJ1-5, the V gene TRBV19, with TRBD1 matching 9 bases. In germline, CDR1 is LNHDA, CDR2 SQIVND (reference sequence). J lost 4 bases, V lost 4 bases, and 2 bases had no gene match. This CDR3 comprises 14 residues. CDR3 sequence reads: CASSTGQGNQPQHF. The CDR3 bases are TGTGCCAGTAGTACCGGACAGGGGAATCAGCCCCAGCATTTT.

The chain employs TRBV5-1 and TRBJ1-2; no firm D call. CDR1 and CDR2 (germline): SGHRS, YFSETQ. V was cut by 3 bases and J by 4 bases, with 4 bases left in between. This CDR3 contains 11 residues. The CDR3 sequence: CASSSVYGYTF. CDR3 coding DNA: TGCGCCAGCAGCTCCGTCTATGGCTACACCTTC.

The V and J genes are TRBV6-1 and TRBJ2-6; weak D call: TRBD1 (5 bases). Germline-derived CDR1 and CDR2 are MNHNS and SASEGT. The CDR3 is 14 amino acids. V was pared by 6 bases and J by 0 bases, with 6 bases between. CDR3 loop: CASRTDSGANVLTF. The CDR3 nucleotides read TGTGCCAGCAGGACAGACTCTGGGGCCAACGTCCTGACTTTC.

This clone appeared a single time. The V call is TRBV7-2, the J call TRBJ2-5; TRBD2 matches at 7 bases. CDR1 is SGHTA, CDR2 FQGNSA, per germline. The CDR3 has 15 amino acids. J gave up 4 bases and V 4 bases, and 9 bases lay outside the gene matches. The DNA for the CDR3 is TGTGCCAGCAGCTCCGGCGGGGGAGGACGAGAGACCCAGTACTTC. The encoded protein is CASSSGGGGRETQYF.

This clone was observed a single time. The chain links TRBV18 to TRBJ2-7; TRBD1 agrees at 8 bases. The germline CDR1 and CDR2 sequences are KGHSH and LQKENI. Trimming removed 0 bases from V and 5 bases from J; junction bases left unmatched: 6. This CDR3 has 15 amino acids. The CDR3 sequence: CASSPPGQGADEQYF. CDR3 in DNA: TGTGCCAGCTCACCACCCGGACAGGGCGCCGACGAGCAGTACTTC.

The genes are TRBV27 and TRBJ2-2; D ambiguous. CDR3 length equals 16 residues. The ends were cut back, 1 base at V and 4 bases at J, with 13 bases in the middle. Germline V CDR1 and CDR2: MNHEY, SMNVEV (reference sequence). CDR3 nucleotide sequence: TGTGCCAGCAGTTTATACGCCCCACCAGGCACCGGGGAGCTGTTTTTT. Its translation is CASSLYAPPGTGELFF.

V is TRBV2 and J is TRBJ2-1; 8 nucleotides line up with TRBD2. V lost 5 bases to trimming and J lost 8 bases; unmatched junction nucleotides: 11. Germline lookup yields CDR1 SNHLY and CDR2 FYNNEI. The CDR3 runs 15 residues. In nucleotides, the CDR3 is TGTGCCAGCAGTCTTCCTAGCGGGTGGGGTGATGAGCAGTTCTTC. Translating gives CASSLPSGWGDEQFF.

The V call is TRBV19, the J call TRBJ1-5, with 7 bases that match TRBD1. This CDR3 has 15 residues. V trimming: 1 base; J trimming: 3 bases; junction bases outside the gene matches: 3. The germline gives CDR1 LNHDA, CDR2 SQIVND (reference sequence). For the CDR3, the DNA is TGTGCCAGTAGTATAGCGGGACAGAACAATCAGCCCCAGCATTTT. This encodes CASSIAGQNNQPQHF. The full variable domain, rest sourced from reference TRBV19 and TRBJ1-5, is DGGITQSPKYLFRKEGQNVTLSCEQNLNHDAMYWYRQDPGQGLRLIYYSQIVNDFQKGDIAEGYSVSREKKESFPLTVTSAQKNPTAFYLCASSIAGQNNQPQHFGDGTRLSIL.

The rearrangement uses TRBV10-3 and TRBJ2-3; D is possibly TRBD2 (5 bases). CDR3 length: 13 amino acids. Germline-derived CDR1 and CDR2 are ENHRY and SYGVKD. The germline V and J ends were trimmed by 10 bases and 0 bases, with 11 bases remaining between them. The CDR3 sequence: CATTRGSTDTQYF. CDR3 DNA sequence: TGTGCCACAACTAGAGGAAGCACAGATACGCAGTATTTT.

This chain joins TRBV5-1 and TRBJ2-3, with 16 bases aligning to TRBD2. Germline V CDR1 and CDR2: SGHRS, YFSETQ. This CDR3 has 20 amino acids. V lost 4 bases, J lost 0 bases, and 11 bases stayed unmatched. The CDR3 DNA follows: TGCGCCAGCAGCCCCCTCCCGGGACTAGCGGGAGGGTCTAGCACAGATACGCAGTATTTT. Amino acids: CASSPLPGLAGGSSTDTQYF.

CDR3 nucleotide sequence: TGTGCCAGCAGCCCCCGACAGGGGGAAGAGACCCAGTACTTC. This translates into CASSPRQGEETQYF. The V call is TRBV21-1, the J call TRBJ2-5; TRBD1, the table's D call, lacks a check against the DNA. TRBV21-1 has pseudogene status. This CDR3 has 14 residues.

Here the CDR3 reads CAISELSGGGLLGYTF. The DNA for the CDR3 is TGTGCCATCAGTGAGCTCTCGGGGGGTGGGCTGCTCGGCTACACCTTC. The rearrangement links TRBV10-3 to TRBJ1-2, with D possibly TRBD1 on 5 matching bases. CDR1 and CDR2 (germline): ENHRY, SYGVKD. Between the trimmed V and J ends, which lost 2 bases and 8 bases, there was a span of 21 bases. This CDR3 has 16 residues.

The chain's CDR3 is CASSDKWAENTEAFF. In DNA form, the CDR3 reads TGTGCCAGCAGTGACAAGTGGGCCGAGAACACTGAAGCTTTCTTT. This chain joins TRBV25-1 and TRBJ1-1; D gene ambiguous. The CDR3 loop spans 15 amino acids. Deletions cut 3 bases from V and 1 base from J, with 12 bases between. CDR1 and CDR2 from the germline V gene are MGHDK and SYGVNS.

The V call is TRBV5-4, the J call TRBJ2-7; 10 bases are a match to TRBD2. CDR3 length: 15 amino acids. Trimming cost V 5 bases and J 3 bases; bases outside gene matches: 8. Germline V gene lookup returns CDR1 SGHNT and CDR2 YYREEE (reference sequence). CDR3 nucleotide sequence: TGTGCCAGCAGACCAGGCATAGCGGGAGGCTACGAGCAGTACTTC. It is translated as CASRPGIAGGYEQYF.

This clone was seen a handful of times. V gene TRBV18 combines with J gene TRBJ1-2, with a possible D match to TRBD1 (6 bases). Trimming removed 1 base at V and 8 bases at J, with 11 bases between. CDR1 is KGHSH, CDR2 LQKENI, per germline. This CDR3 comprises 13 residues. CDR3 protein: CASSPRGGDGYTF. The CDR3 region has the DNA TGTGCCAGCTCACCACGAGGGGGGGACGGCTACACCTTC. Combining the CDR3 with reference TRBV18 and TRBJ1-2 gives the whole variable domain NAGVMQNPRHLVRRRGQEARLRCSPMKGHSHVYWYRQLPEEGLKFMVYLQKENIIDESGMPKERFSAEFPKEGPSILRIQQVVRGDSAAYFCASSPRGGDGYTFGSGTRLTVV.

The chain recombines TRBV28 with TRBJ2-1; TRBD1 might be the D (6 bases). CDR3 size: 14 residues. With 6 bases removed from V and 4 bases from J, the gap between germline ends came to 13 bases. Germline V gene data show CDR1 as MDHEN and CDR2 as SYDVKM. The CDR3 DNA reads TGTGCCAGCAGCTCCTGGACAGAATACAATGAGCAGTTCTTC. Amino acid sequence: CASSSWTEYNEQFF. Full variable domain (rest looked up from reference TRBV28 and TRBJ2-1): DVKVTQSSRYLVKRTGEKVFLECVQDMDHENMFWYRQDPGLGLRLIYFSYDVKMKEKGDIPEGYSVSREKKERFSLILESASTNQTSMYLCASSSWTEYNEQFFGPGTRLTVL.

V and J are TRBV28 and TRBJ2-2, with TRBD2 identical over 13 bases. The CDR3 consists of 16 residues. After removal of 6 bases from V and 9 bases from J, the junction contained 10 bases not matched to a gene. CDR1 MDHEN and CDR2 SYDVKM come from the germline V gene. The CDR3 region is CASSTGLAGESWELFF. The CDR3 DNA reads TGTGCCAGCAGCACAGGACTAGCGGGAGAGTCTTGGGAGCTGTTTTTT.

The chain recombines TRBV4-2 with TRBJ1-4, with D possibly matching TRBD1 (6 bases). Trimming took off 3 bases at V and 8 bases at J, with 16 bases between the two ends. Germline V gene sequence: CDR1 LGHNA, CDR2 YNFKEQ. This CDR3 is built from 15 residues. This CDR3 is CASSQETGIGEKLFF. In nucleotides, the CDR3 is TGTGCCAGCAGCCAGGAAACAGGGATAGGCGAAAAACTGTTTTTT.

The chain combines TRBV6-5 with TRBJ1-5; D is undetermined. This CDR3 has 13 amino acids. V lost 4 bases and J lost 3, with 7 bases in between. The germline V gene has CDR1 MNHEY and CDR2 SVGAGI. The CDR3 loop is CASSFVSNQPQHF. CDR3 nucleotides: TGTGCCAGCAGTTTCGTATCCAATCAGCCCCAGCATTTT.

This chain connects TRBV9 to TRBJ2-1; weak D call: TRBD2 (6 bases). Germline V gene lookup returns CDR1 SGDLS and CDR2 YYNGEE. The CDR3 extends over 15 amino acids. Deletions cut 4 bases from V and 4 bases from J, with 15 bases between. CDR3 region: CASSPRPTSYNEQFF. The CDR3 DNA sequence: TGTGCCAGCAGCCCGCGCCCGACTAGTTACAATGAGCAGTTCTTC.